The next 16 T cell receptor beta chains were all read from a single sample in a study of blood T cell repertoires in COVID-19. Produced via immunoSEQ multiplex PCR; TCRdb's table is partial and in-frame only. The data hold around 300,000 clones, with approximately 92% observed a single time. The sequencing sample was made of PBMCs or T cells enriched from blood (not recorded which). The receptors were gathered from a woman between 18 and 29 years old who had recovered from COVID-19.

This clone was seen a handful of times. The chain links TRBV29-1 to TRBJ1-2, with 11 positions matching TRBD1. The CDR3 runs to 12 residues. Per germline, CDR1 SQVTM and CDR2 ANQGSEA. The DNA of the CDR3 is TGCAGTGGGACAGGGGGTAACTATGGCTACACCTTC. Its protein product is CSGTGGNYGYTF.

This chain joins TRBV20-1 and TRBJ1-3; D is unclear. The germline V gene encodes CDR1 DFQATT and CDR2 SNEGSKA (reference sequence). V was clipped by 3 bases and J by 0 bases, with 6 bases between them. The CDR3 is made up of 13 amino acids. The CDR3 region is CSASRSSGNTIYF. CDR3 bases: TGCAGTGCTAGTCGGAGCTCTGGAAACACCATATATTTT.

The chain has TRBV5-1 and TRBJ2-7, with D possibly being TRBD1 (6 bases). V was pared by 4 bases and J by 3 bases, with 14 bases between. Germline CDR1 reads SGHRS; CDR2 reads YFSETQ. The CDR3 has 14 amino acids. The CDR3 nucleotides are TGCGCCAGCAGCGCCGCGACAGGCCTCTACGAGCAGTACTTC. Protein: CASSAATGLYEQYF.

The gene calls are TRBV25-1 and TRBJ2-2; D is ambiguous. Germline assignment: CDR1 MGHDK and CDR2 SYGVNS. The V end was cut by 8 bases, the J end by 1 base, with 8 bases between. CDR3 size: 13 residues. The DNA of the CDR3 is TGTGCCAGCGTGAGGAGGAACACCGGGGAGCTGTTTTTT. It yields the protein CASVRRNTGELFF.

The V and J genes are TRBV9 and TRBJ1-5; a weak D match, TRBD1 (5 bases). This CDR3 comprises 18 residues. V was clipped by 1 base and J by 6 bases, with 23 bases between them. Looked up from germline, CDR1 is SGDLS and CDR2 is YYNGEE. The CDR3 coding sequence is TGTGCCAGCAGCGTAACGGGGGGGGGACTCACCGTCAGTCAGCCCCAGCATTTT. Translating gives CASSVTGGGLTVSQPQHF.

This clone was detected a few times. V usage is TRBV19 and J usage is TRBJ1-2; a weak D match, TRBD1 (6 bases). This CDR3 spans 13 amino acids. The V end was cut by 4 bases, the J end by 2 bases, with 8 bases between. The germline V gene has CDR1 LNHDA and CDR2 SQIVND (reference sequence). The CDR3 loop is CASSNQGNYGYTF. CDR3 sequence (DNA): TGTGCCAGTAGTAATCAGGGGAACTATGGCTACACCTTC. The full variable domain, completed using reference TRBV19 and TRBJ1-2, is DGGITQSPKYLFRKEGQNVTLSCEQNLNHDAMYWYRQDPGQGLRLIYYSQIVNDFQKGDIAEGYSVSREKKESFPLTVTSAQKNPTAFYLCASSNQGNYGYTFGSGTRLTVV.

CDR3 in amino acids: CASSEDGQGFNEKLFF. CDR3 DNA sequence: TGTGCCAGCTCGGAAGATGGACAGGGGTTTAATGAAAAACTGTTTTTT. This chain connects TRBV18 to TRBJ1-4; the match to TRBD1 covers 9 bases. V trimming: 6 bases; J trimming: 4 bases; junction bases outside the gene matches: 9. This CDR3 is 16 amino acids long. The germline V gene has CDR1 KGHSH and CDR2 LQKENI.

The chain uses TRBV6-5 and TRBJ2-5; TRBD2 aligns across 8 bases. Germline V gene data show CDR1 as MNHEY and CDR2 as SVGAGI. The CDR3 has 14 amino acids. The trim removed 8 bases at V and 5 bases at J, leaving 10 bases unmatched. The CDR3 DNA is TGTGCCAGCCGCTCGGGGGGGCATAGGGAGACCCAGTACTTC. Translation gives CASRSGGHRETQYF.

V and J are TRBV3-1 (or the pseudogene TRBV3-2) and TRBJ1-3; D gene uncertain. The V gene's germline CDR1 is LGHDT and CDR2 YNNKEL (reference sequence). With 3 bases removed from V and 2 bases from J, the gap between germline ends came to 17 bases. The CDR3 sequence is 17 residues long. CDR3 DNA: TGTGCCAGCAGCCACTTGCACCCACAGAGACCTGGAAACACCATATATTTT. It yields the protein CASSHLHPQRPGNTIYF.

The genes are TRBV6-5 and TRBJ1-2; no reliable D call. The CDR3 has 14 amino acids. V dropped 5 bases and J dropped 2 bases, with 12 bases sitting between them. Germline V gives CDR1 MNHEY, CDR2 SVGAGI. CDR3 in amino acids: CASSRTDTNYGYTF. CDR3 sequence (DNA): TGTGCCAGCAGTCGAACTGACACCAACTATGGCTACACCTTC.

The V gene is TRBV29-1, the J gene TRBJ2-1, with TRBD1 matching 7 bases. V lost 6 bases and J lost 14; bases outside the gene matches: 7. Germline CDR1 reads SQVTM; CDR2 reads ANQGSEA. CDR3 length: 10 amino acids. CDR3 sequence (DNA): TGCAGCGTCGGGCCAGGGGGAAAGTTCTTC. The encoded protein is CSVGPGGKFF.

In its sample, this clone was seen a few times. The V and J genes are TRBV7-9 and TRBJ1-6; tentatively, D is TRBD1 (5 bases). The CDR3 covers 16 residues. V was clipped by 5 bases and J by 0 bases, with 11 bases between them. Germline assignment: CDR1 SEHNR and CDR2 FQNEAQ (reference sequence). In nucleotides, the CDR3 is TGTGCCAGCAGCCCTTACGACAGCTCCTATAATTCACCCCTCCACTTT. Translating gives CASSPYDSSYNSPLHF.

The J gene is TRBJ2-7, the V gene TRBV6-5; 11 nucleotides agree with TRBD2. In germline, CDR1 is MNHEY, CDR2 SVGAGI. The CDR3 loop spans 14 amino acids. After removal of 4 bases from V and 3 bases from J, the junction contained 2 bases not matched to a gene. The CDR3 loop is CASSSGLAVYEQYF. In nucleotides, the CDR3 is TGTGCCAGCAGTTCGGGACTAGCGGTCTACGAGCAGTACTTC.

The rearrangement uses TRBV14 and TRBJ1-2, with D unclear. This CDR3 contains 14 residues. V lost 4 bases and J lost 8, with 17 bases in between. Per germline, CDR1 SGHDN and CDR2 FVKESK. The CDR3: CASSPRWSRRGYTF. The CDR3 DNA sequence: TGTGCCAGCAGCCCCCGGTGGAGCCGTCGGGGCTACACCTTC.

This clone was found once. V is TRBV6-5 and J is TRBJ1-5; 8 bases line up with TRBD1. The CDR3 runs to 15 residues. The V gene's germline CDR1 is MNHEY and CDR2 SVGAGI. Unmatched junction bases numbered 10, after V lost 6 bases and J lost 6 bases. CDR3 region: CASRGTGGSGQPQHF. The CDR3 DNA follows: TGTGCCAGCAGGGGGACAGGTGGTAGTGGTCAGCCCCAGCATTTT.

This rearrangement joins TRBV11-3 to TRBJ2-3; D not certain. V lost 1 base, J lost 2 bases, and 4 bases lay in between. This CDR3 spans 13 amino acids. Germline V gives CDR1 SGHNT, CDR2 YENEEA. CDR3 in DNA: TGTGCCAGCAGCTTAGCTTTCACAGATACGCAGTATTTT. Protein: CASSLAFTDTQYF.